The clone carrying this TCR beta chain was seen a few times. Its antigen is currently unknown. The PCR had 60 Vbeta and 13 Jbeta primers. The protocol was immunoSEQ multiplex PCR, while the TCRdb copy is restricted to in-frame clones and leaves out a portion. The table includes 170,000 or so clones, 65% to 85% detected once. The sample comes from a study of cytomegalovirus exposure and HLA in healthy donors. For the study at large: Previous work identified some 120 million unique TCR beta sequences from about 179 million T cells. When 398 donors were genotyped, roughly 82% of them were found to fall in the Caucasian-associated ancestry cluster.

The study's findings and limits: Cytomegalovirus-associated TCR beta chains were listed, numbering 150 to 200.

Sequenced input: PBMCs. This TCR was sampled from a male donor in good health and CMV-seropositive.

CDR3 in amino acids: CSVWDRGAYNEQFF. The CDR3 coding sequence is TGCAGCGTCTGGGACAGGGGTGCCTACAATGAGCAGTTCTTC. This sequence joins TRBV29-1 and TRBJ2-1; 10 bases are a match to TRBD1. Looked up from germline, CDR1 is SQVTM and CDR2 is ANQGSEA. This CDR3 spans 14 amino acids. With V trimmed by 6 bases and J by 2 bases, 4 bases remained unmatched.